The 21 T cell receptor beta chains in this list originate from one sample, sequenced in a study of T cells in localized non-small cell lung cancer. TCRdb's copy holds only in-frame clones and misses some; the assay was immunoSEQ multiplex PCR. In the table there are 70,000 to 90,000 clones, about 84% of which are singletons. The starting material was peripheral blood, obtained before any cancer treatment. These receptors all come from a female donor older than 55 with stage I lung adenocarcinoma.

The rearrangement uses TRBV5-1 and TRBJ2-1; D unclear. The CDR3 is 14 amino acids. V was clipped by 0 bases and J by 5 bases, with 9 bases between them. Germline V CDR1 and CDR2: SGHRS, YFSETQ. The CDR3 region has the DNA TGCGCCAGCAGCTTGGATGGACCCCACAATGAGCAGTTCTTC. Translating gives CASSLDGPHNEQFF. Full variable domain (missing parts from reference TRBV5-1 and TRBJ2-1): KAGVTQTPRYLIKTRGQQVTLSCSPISGHRSVSWYQQTPGQGLQFLFEYFSETQRNKGNFPGRFSGRQFSNSRSEMNVSTLELGDSALYLCASSLDGPHNEQFFGPGTRLTVL.

In this sample, this clone turned up a few times. The chain is built from TRBV7-8 and TRBJ2-7; D may be TRBD2 (5 bases). The CDR3 covers 12 residues. CDR1 and CDR2 from the germline V gene are SGHVS and FQNEAQ. V shed 5 bases and J shed 11 bases, with 16 bases lying between them. The CDR3 reads CASSRSGGWEYF. The CDR3 DNA is TGTGCCAGCAGCCGGTCGGGCGGGTGGGAGTACTTC.

This chain links TRBV19 with TRBJ2-3; 8 bases match TRBD2. The CDR3 runs to 15 residues. Germline V gene sequence: CDR1 LNHDA, CDR2 SQIVND (reference sequence). The trim removed 3 bases at V and 5 bases at J, leaving 7 bases unmatched. This CDR3 reads CASSMTTSAGDTQYF. The DNA for the CDR3 is TGTGCCAGTAGTATGACGACTAGCGCCGGAGATACGCAGTATTTT. Drawing the rest from reference TRBV19 and TRBJ2-3, the complete variable domain is DGGITQSPKYLFRKEGQNVTLSCEQNLNHDAMYWYRQDPGQGLRLIYYSQIVNDFQKGDIAEGYSVSREKKESFPLTVTSAQKNPTAFYLCASSMTTSAGDTQYFGPGTRLTVL.

The chain couples TRBV6-6 to TRBJ2-7; TRBD1 or TRBD2 may be the D gene (5 bases each). Germline V gene data show CDR1 as MNHNY and CDR2 as SVGAGI (reference sequence). Trimming removed 2 bases at V and 3 bases at J, with 8 bases between. CDR3 length: 13 amino acids. This CDR3 reads CASSYGTLYEQYF. CDR3 bases: TGTGCCAGCAGTTACGGGACCCTCTACGAGCAGTACTTC.

This chain uses TRBV5-5 with TRBJ2-1; D gene ambiguous. Between the trimmed V and J ends, which lost 2 bases and 7 bases, there was a span of 7 bases. Per the germline V gene, CDR1 is SGHKS and CDR2 is YYEKEE (reference sequence). The CDR3 spans 12 residues. The CDR3 region is CASSLFWNEQFF. For the CDR3, the DNA is TGTGCCAGCAGCTTATTTTGGAATGAGCAGTTCTTC.

The chain joins TRBV6-5 to TRBJ1-1, with TRBD1 identical over 7 bases. In germline, CDR1 is MNHEY, CDR2 SVGAGI. The CDR3 extends over 13 amino acids. V lost 9 bases to trimming and J lost 0 bases; unmatched junction nucleotides: 4. The CDR3 reads CASSGQMNTEAFF. The CDR3 DNA sequence: TGTGCCAGTTCGGGACAGATGAACACTGAAGCTTTCTTT.

The count of this clone is one. The V call is TRBV9, the J call TRBJ2-1; D unresolved. Germline V gene sequence: CDR1 SGDLS, CDR2 YYNGEE. The germline V and J ends were trimmed by 3 bases and 9 bases, with 10 bases remaining between them. The CDR3 is made up of 12 amino acids. CDR3 residues: CASSALAPEQFF. The CDR3 DNA reads as TGTGCCAGCAGCGCTCTGGCCCCTGAGCAGTTCTTC. Based on the CDR3 plus reference TRBV9 and TRBJ2-1, the full variable domain is DSGVTQTPKHLITATGQRVTLRCSPRSGDLSVYWYQQSLDQGLQFLIQYYNGEERAKGNILERFSAQQFPDLHSELNLSSLELGDSALYFCASSALAPEQFFGPGTRLTVL.

The gene calls are TRBV7-3 and TRBJ2-1, with a possible D match to TRBD2 (6 bases). The V gene's germline CDR1 is SGHTA and CDR2 FQGTGA. V lost 6 bases, J lost 0 bases, and 18 bases lay in between. This CDR3 is built from 17 residues. The CDR3 nucleotides read TGTGCCAGCAGGTCGTCAGGCCTAGCGACCTCCTACAATGAGCAGTTCTTC. Translation: CASRSSGLATSYNEQFF.

The chain joins TRBV19 to TRBJ2-7; tentatively, D is TRBD1 (6 bases). The CDR3 consists of 13 residues. V was trimmed by 5 bases and J by 3 bases, leaving 11 bases between them. Germline CDR1 reads LNHDA; CDR2 reads SQIVND (reference sequence). CDR3 protein: CASSLTGYYEQYF. CDR3 coding DNA: TGTGCCAGTAGTCTCACAGGGTACTACGAGCAGTACTTC.

The chain combines TRBV29-1 with TRBJ1-1; 11 bases match TRBD1. The length of the CDR3 is 14 residues. J lost 9 bases, V lost 1 base, and 7 bases had no gene match. Germline-derived CDR1 and CDR2 are SQVTM and ANQGSEA. The CDR3 DNA is TGCAGCGTTGAAGGTTCCGGGACAGGGGGGCAAGCTTTCTTT. This translates into CSVEGSGTGGQAFF. Complete variable domain (other parts from reference TRBV29-1 and TRBJ1-1): SAVISQKPSRDICQRGTSLTIQCQVDSQVTMMFWYRQQPGQSLTLIATANQGSEATYESGFVIDKFPISRPNLTFSTLTVSNMSPEDSSIYLCSVEGSGTGGQAFFGQGTRLTVV.

V is TRBV6-1 and J is TRBJ2-2; D unresolved. The CDR3 totals 14 residues. CDR1 is MNHNS, CDR2 SASEGT, per germline. V shed 3 bases and J shed 2 bases, with 7 bases lying between them. In DNA, the CDR3 is TGTGCCAGCAGTGAGACCGATAACACCGGGGAGCTGTTTTTT. Protein product: CASSETDNTGELFF.

The V call is TRBV7-9, the J call TRBJ1-1, with a possible D match to TRBD1 (5 bases). Trimming left V 2 bases short and J 1 base short, with 8 bases between. Germline CDR1 SEHNR, CDR2 FQNEAQ (reference sequence). This CDR3 has 14 residues. The CDR3 reads CASSLQGSNTEAFF. CDR3 nucleotides: TGTGCCAGCAGCTTACAGGGCTCGAACACTGAAGCTTTCTTT.

This chain connects TRBV9 to TRBJ1-2, with 7 bases aligning to TRBD1. Trimming took 4 bases from V and 5 from J; bases not matched to a gene: 8. CDR3 length equals 14 residues. Germline-derived CDR1 and CDR2 are SGDLS and YYNGEE. The DNA of the CDR3 is TGTGCCAGCAGCCCCTTGGGACAGTCGTATGGCTACACCTTC. This codes for CASSPLGQSYGYTF.

The chain is built from TRBV6-5 and TRBJ1-2, with 11 bases that match TRBD1. This CDR3 region has 15 residues. Per germline, CDR1 MNHEY and CDR2 SVGAGI. J was trimmed by 7 bases and V by 6 bases; bases with no gene match: 10. This chain's CDR3 is CASSRGTGGVGGYTF. The CDR3, as DNA: TGTGCCAGCAGCCGAGGGACAGGGGGAGTGGGTGGCTACACCTTC.

The chain couples TRBV27 to TRBJ1-1; D remains unclear. CDR1 and CDR2 (germline): MNHEY, SMNVEV (reference sequence). V lost 6 bases to trimming and J lost 3 bases, with 17 bases between them. This CDR3 is 15 amino acids long. CDR3 residues: CASRQISRSYTEAFF. The CDR3 DNA sequence: TGTGCCAGCAGGCAGATATCCAGGAGCTACACTGAAGCTTTCTTT.

Note on this clone: Germline is not matched at one junction end, which may reflect a read error. V gene TRBV6-5 combines with J gene TRBJ1-3; unclear D gene. Germline V gene lookup returns CDR1 MNHEY and CDR2 SVGAGI. The CDR3 is 14 residues long. Written as DNA, the CDR3 is TGTGCCAGCAGTTCCCCCCGCGCTGGGAACACCATATATTTT. Protein product: CASSSPRAGNTIYF.

Of note for this clone: Other DNA sequences from this sample encode an identical CDR3 as well. The V call is TRBV6-1, the J call TRBJ2-5; no definite D call. Germline V gives CDR1 MNHNS, CDR2 SASEGT. V was shortened by 2 bases and J by 5 bases, with 6 bases between the two germline ends. CDR3 size: 12 residues. CDR3 region: CASSEYGETQYF. CDR3 in DNA: TGTGCCAGCAGTGAATACGGGGAGACCCAGTACTTC.

This rearrangement joins TRBV5-4 to TRBJ2-7, with 7 bases aligning to TRBD1. The CDR3 length is 15 residues. The germline V gene has CDR1 SGHNT and CDR2 YYREEE (reference sequence). V shed 0 bases, J shed 0 bases, and the junction held 3 bases outside the gene matches. CDR3 sequence: CASSLAAGGSYEQYF. CDR3 nucleotides: TGTGCCAGCAGCTTGGCGGCAGGGGGCTCCTACGAGCAGTACTTC. Filled out from reference TRBV5-4 and TRBJ2-7, the complete variable domain reads ETGVTQSPTHLIKTRGQQVTLRCSSQSGHNTVSWYQQALGQGPQFIFQYYREEENGRGNFPPRFSGLQFPNYSSELNVNALELDDSALYLCASSLAAGGSYEQYFGPGTRLTVT.

This rearrangement joins TRBV19 to TRBJ2-2; 7 bases align to TRBD1. From germline, CDR1 is LNHDA and CDR2 SQIVND (reference sequence). The CDR3 loop spans 17 amino acids. J lost 1 base, V lost 6 bases, and 11 bases had no gene match. CDR3 amino acids: CASSTRGYGKNTGELFF. Written as DNA, the CDR3 is TGTGCCAGTAGCACCAGGGGGTATGGAAAGAACACCGGGGAGCTGTTTTTT.

This rearrangement joins TRBV27 to TRBJ2-7, with D perhaps given as TRBD1 or TRBD2 (5 bases each). Trimming pared 8 bases from V and 6 bases from J, leaving 17 bases between. This CDR3 contains 13 residues. Looked up from germline, CDR1 is MNHEY and CDR2 is SMNVEV (reference sequence). The CDR3 nucleotides are TGTGCCAGCCGGAGAGGGGATCTGAGCGAGCAGTACTTC. Its translation: CASRRGDLSEQYF.

This clone was seen once. The J gene is TRBJ2-5, the V gene TRBV7-9; the D is unclear. Per the germline V gene, CDR1 is SEHNR and CDR2 is FQNEAQ (reference sequence). Trimming shortened V by 1 base and J by 5 bases, and 8 bases separated the two germline ends. The CDR3 spans 13 residues. In DNA, the CDR3 is TGTGCCAGCAGCTTAGGAGAGAGTGAGACCCAGTACTTC. Translating gives CASSLGESETQYF.